Listed below are T cell receptor beta chains from one sample, sequenced in a study of response to subunit inactivated influenza vaccine. TCRdb itself ran the RT-PCR reads through MiXCR, one entry per CDR3 protein. The sample consists of around 480,000 distinct CDR3 sequences, about 10% of them appearing once. Here the sequenced sample was PBMCs from blood, taken roughly 48 days after vaccination. The receptors shown here come from a man in his fifties or sixties who received an inactivated influenza vaccine. The CDR3 runs from the conserved cysteine through the conserved F or W. D genes are given only for firm matches. Clone sizes are given selectively: once, few, many, or a class where the clone is expanded.

few TRBD1 TRBJ2-2 TRBV11-2 TGTGCCAGCAGCTCTGGGACAGGTTTTTCCGGGGAGCTGTTTTTT CASSSGTGFSGELFF
many NA TRBJ2-1 TRBV20-1 TGCAGTGCTAGATTGGGGGCCCGGAGGGGTGAGCAGTTCTTC CSARLGARRGEQFF
many NA TRBJ2-7 TRBV12-3/TRBV12-4 TGTGCCAGCAAGGGAGGACTTGGCGAGCAGTACTTC CASKGGLGEQYF
few TRBD2 TRBJ2-7 TRBV27 TGTGCCAGCAGTCGGCTAGCGGGAGTTGGCTCCTACGAGCAGTACTTC CASSRLAGVGSYEQYF
NA NA TRBJ2-5 TRBV6-1 TGTGCCAGCAGTGAAGCGCGGGGCGCGGGAGAGACCCAGTACTTC CASSEARGAGETQYF
many TRBD1 TRBJ2-5 TRBV20-1 TGCAGTGCTGGAACAGGGGTGGGGCAAGAGACCCAGTACTTC CSAGTGVGQETQYF
few NA TRBJ2-2 TRBV20-1 TGCAGTGCGAGACCCCTCGGGACCGGGGAGCTGTTTTTT CSARPLGTGELFF
NA NA TRBJ1-6 TRBV7-2 TGTGCCAGCAGCCAGGGATCCGATAATTCACCCCTCCACTTT CASSQGSDNSPLHF
few NA TRBJ1-5 TRBV4-3 TGCGCCAGCAGCCAAGATCTCAGGGTACGTCAGCCCCAGCATTTT CASSQDLRVRQPQHF
few NA TRBJ1-1 TRBV5-1 TGCGCCAGCTCCCTAGGCAGGTCCAACACTGAAGCTTTCTTT CASSLGRSNTEAFF
few NA TRBJ2-7 TRBV7-2 TGTGCCAGCAGCTCCGCACAGGGTTCCTACGAGCAGTACTTC CASSSAQGSYEQYF
NA NA TRBJ1-1 TRBV10-3 TGTGCCATCAGTGAGTCAGGGAGGACTGAAGCTTTCTTT CAISESGRTEAFF
few TRBD2 TRBJ2-5 TRBV3-1 TGTGCCAGCAGAACTAGCGGGGGGGCCATAGAGACCCAGTACTTC CASRTSGGAIETQYF
NA NA TRBJ2-7 TRBV5-1 TGCGCCAGCAGCTTGGAGGTAAACGACGAGCAGTACTTC CASSLEVNDEQYF
NA NA TRBJ2-5 TRBV7-3 TGTGCCAGCAGCGTCACTGCGGGCCCACAGGAGACCCAGTACTTC CASSVTAGPQETQYF
NA TRBD2 TRBJ2-3 TRBV15 TGTGCCACCAGCAGACCCAAGGGACTAGCGCGGGATACGCAGTATTTT CATSRPKGLARDTQYF
NA NA TRBJ2-3 TRBV5-1 TGCGCCAGCAGCTTGTCGATTAGCGTCACAGATACGCAGTATTTT CASSLSISVTDTQYF
NA NA TRBJ1-4 TRBV30 TGTGCCTGGAGTGTACGGATGGACGAAAAACTGTTTTTT CAWSVRMDEKLFF
many NA TRBJ2-1 TRBV12-3/TRBV12-4 TGTGCCAGCAAGGGGAGTGGGGTTGAGCAGTTCTTC CASKGSGVEQFF
few NA TRBJ1-1 TRBV5-1 TGCGCCAGCAGCTGGGGTTACTATCAGAACACTGAAGCTTTCTTT CASSWGYYQNTEAFF